The entry that follows covers one T cell receptor (beta chain) sequence. No antigen is known for it. The junction had 12 bases not matched to a gene; V was cut back by 5 bases and J by 10 bases. This CDR3 has 15 residues. Germline V lookup: CDR1 SGHAT, CDR2 FQNNGV. Only in-frame clones appear in the TCRdb table, and some are missing; sequencing was by immunoSEQ multiplex PCR. This sample yields roughly 90,000 clones, of which roughly 80% are seen a single time; more than 20% belongs to the top ten. This specimen comes from a study of radiotherapy plus CTLA-4 blockade in lung cancer. At the level of the study: Overall, approximately 18% of patients showed an objective response, while 25% to 35% attained disease control.

Study-level results: In blood, TCR clones derived from the tumor expanded after radiotherapy plus ipilimumab. The best predictor of response was reported to be early blood T cell clone dynamics, with interferon-beta.

The study treated chemo-refractory metastatic non-small-cell lung cancer patients with focal radiation plus ipilimumab CTLA-4 blockade. The clonotype comes from a human donor with non-small cell lung cancer that progressed on radiotherapy plus ipilimumab. V and J are TRBV11-2 and TRBJ2-1, with 9 bases lining up with TRBD1. The sequencing here drew on peripheral blood, taken from a patient treated with radiotherapy plus ipilimumab. The CDR3 reads CASSRPGQGIGEQFF. The CDR3 DNA sequence: TGTGCCAGCAGCCGTCCGGGACAGGGTATAGGGGAGCAGTTCTTC.